Shown below are 10 T cell receptor beta chains from a single sample sequenced in a study of blood T cells in healthy people across ages. Next came a second PCR, run for about 7 to 12 cycles, which used a sample-barcoded 5' primer along with a J-beta primer mix. MiXCR, run by TCRdb on the 5' RACE reads, gives a single entry per CDR3 protein. The sample includes 1.8 million or so distinct CDR3 sequences, about two fifths of them seen just once. Sequencing was carried out using blood. The source of these receptors is a human donor in good health.

V is TRBV20-1 and J is TRBJ2-1; D is tentatively TRBD1 or TRBD2 (7 bases each). Trimming removed 1 base at V and 15 bases at J, with 16 bases between. The length of the CDR3 is 12 residues. The germline V gene encodes CDR1 DFQATT and CDR2 SNEGSKA (reference sequence). The CDR3 spells CSARAGEGARFF. The CDR3 region has the DNA TGCAGTGCTAGAGCTGGGGAGGGGGCAAGGTTCTTC.

The rearrangement joins TRBV2 to TRBJ2-1; D might be TRBD1 (5 bases). Trimming removed 5 bases from V and 2 bases from J, with 16 bases in between. In germline, CDR1 is SNHLY, CDR2 FYNNEI. The CDR3 is made up of 16 amino acids. The DNA of the CDR3 is TGTGCCAGCAGTCATCCAAGGGGTGTGGCCTACAATGAGCAGTTCTTC. It encodes CASSHPRGVAYNEQFF.

This rearrangement joins TRBV12-3 or TRBV12-4 to TRBJ2-1; 7 bases line up with TRBD1. CDR3 length: 15 residues. J gave up 10 bases and V 5 bases, and 14 bases lay outside the gene matches. DNA for the CDR3: TGTGCCAGCAGTCAAGAGGGACAGAGGATTTACGAGCAGTTCTTC. Its protein product is CASSQEGQRIYEQFF.

V is TRBV20-1 and J is TRBJ1-1; the D gene is possibly TRBD1 (5 bases). V dropped 0 bases and J dropped 1 base, with 12 bases sitting between them. This CDR3 has 15 amino acids. Germline lookup yields CDR1 DFQATT and CDR2 SNEGSKA (reference sequence). CDR3 coding DNA: TGCAGTGCTAGAGATCTAGGACACTCGAACACTGAAGCTTTCTTT. The encoded protein is CSARDLGHSNTEAFF.

The rearrangement joins TRBV20-1 to TRBJ2-3, with TRBD2 matching 8 bases. V was clipped by 7 bases and J by 6 bases; unmatched bases: 12. CDR3 length equals 14 residues. Germline assignment: CDR1 DFQATT and CDR2 SNEGSKA (reference sequence). The CDR3 DNA reads TGCAGTGTACCCGGGACTAGATTGTTTGATACGCAGTATTTT. Translated: CSVPGTRLFDTQYF.

This chain joins TRBV29-1 and TRBJ1-5; TRBD1 might be the D (5 bases). Germline-derived CDR1 and CDR2 are SQVTM and ANQGSEA. The V and J ends lost 4 bases and 0 bases respectively, with 10 bases between them. This CDR3 is built from 14 residues. CDR3 residues: CSVGMGRSNQPQHF. The CDR3, as DNA: TGCAGCGTTGGGATGGGACGTAGCAATCAGCCCCAGCATTTT.

The chain uses TRBV7-9 and TRBJ2-1, with D unclear. The CDR3 covers 14 residues. Germline-derived CDR1 and CDR2 are SEHNR and FQNEAQ (reference sequence). V lost 6 bases to trimming and J lost 3 bases, with 12 bases between them. The CDR3 sequence: CASSSGTNYNEQFF. As DNA, the CDR3 is TGTGCCAGCAGTTCAGGTACGAACTACAATGAGCAGTTCTTC. The variable domain in full, completed from reference TRBV7-9 and TRBJ2-1, reads DTGVSQNPRHKITKRGQNVTFRCDPISEHNRLYWYRQTLGQGPEFLTYFQNEAQLEKSRLLSDRFSAERPKGSFSTLEIQRTEQGDSAMYLCASSSGTNYNEQFFGPGTRLTVL.

V usage is TRBV19 and J usage is TRBJ2-3, with 10 positions matching TRBD2. V was pared by 5 bases and J by 1 base, with 6 bases of the junction left unmatched. This CDR3 spans 16 amino acids. Germline V gene sequence: CDR1 LNHDA, CDR2 SQIVND (reference sequence). CDR3 coding DNA: TGTGCCAGTAGTTATGCCGGGACTAGCGGCACAGATACGCAGTATTTT. It yields the protein CASSYAGTSGTDTQYF.

The chain carries TRBV28 and TRBJ1-1, with a weak D call TRBD1 (5 bases). The ends were cut back, 8 bases at V and 5 bases at J, with 15 bases in the middle. This CDR3 comprises 13 residues. CDR1 is MDHEN and CDR2 is SYDVKM in the germline V gene. The CDR3 DNA follows: TGTGCCAGCGGGGACGGAATGGGGACTGAAGCTTTCTTT. Protein: CASGDGMGTEAFF.

The CDR3: CASSEFIDSHEQYF. The CDR3 DNA reads TGTGCCAGCAGTGAATTTATCGATAGTCACGAGCAGTACTTC. The J gene is TRBJ2-7, the V gene TRBV25-1; D is unresolved. This CDR3 spans 14 amino acids. Germline CDR1 reads MGHDK; CDR2 reads SYGVNS. Trimming removed 1 base at V and 5 bases at J, with 12 bases between.